This T cell receptor beta chain came from a study of shared clonotypes between healthy human individuals. The sample holds one count of this clone. The antigen is not known. The CDR3 sequence is 15 residues long. Germline values: CDR1 SEHNR, CDR2 FQNEAQ (reference sequence). The authors ran the assay at deep level. This table comes from immunoSEQ multiplex PCR, and its TCRdb copy is limited to in-frame clones, with some not included. The table records about 2.1 million clones, around 93% of them present only once. As defined, naive CD8 cells were CD45RO-negative and positively selected for CCR7, with terminally differentiated effector memory CD45RA+ cells excluded. Broader study findings: Against clonotypes common to all four donors, non-shared ones had lower generation probabilities. Sampling covered nothing but blood. Tissue TCR repertoires likely differ from those found in blood. Clonotype sharing across donors was expected to vary with sequencing depth.

Sample: naive CD8+ T cells from PBMCs. This clonotype was obtained from a man aged 18 to 35 in good health. Some clones in this sample may be carry-over from other donors' samples. The V call is TRBV7-9, the J call TRBJ2-5; a weak D match, TRBD1 (6 bases). The J call is in doubt because the DNA end fits TRBJ2-7 better. DNA for the CDR3: TGTGCCAGCAGCTTAGCGTGGGGGCCGGAGGACGAGCAGTACTTC. Translating gives CASSLAWGPEDEQYF.